This TCR beta chain was sequenced in a study of blood T cell repertoires in COVID-19. Study-level information: Spain, Italy and the United States supplied samples that represented acute and convalescent COVID-19. Sources were T cells, B-cell-depleted T cells, or PBMCs; the material itself was cDNA or gDNA.

Per the study methods: Estimated nucleated cell counts came from reference gene primer amplification. Profiling relied on immunoSEQ multiplex PCR, and the TCRdb table lists in-frame clones only, not all of them. V and J calls plus clone size are reproduced from that table; the DNA served to infer D and trimming. The sample has more than 200,000 clones, over 80% seen once. The CDR3 consists of 12 residues. Germline lookup yields CDR1 LGHDT and CDR2 YNNKEL (reference sequence). The V and J ends lost 6 bases and 4 bases respectively, with 8 bases between them. The material sequenced was peripheral blood. The chain uses TRBV3-1 (or the pseudogene TRBV3-2) and TRBJ2-3; D not certain. This TCR was recovered from a woman aged 70 to 79 with active or convalescent COVID-19. The CDR3 loop is CASSIPPDTQYF. Here the CDR3 DNA reads TGTGCCAGCAGTATCCCCCCAGATACGCAGTATTTT.